The 26 T cell receptor beta chains reported below all come from one sample, sequenced in a study of blood T cell repertoires in COVID-19. Profiled with immunoSEQ multiplex PCR; TCRdb holds only in-frame clones, not every one. The data contain 150,000 or so clones, around 80% of them singletons. The sample taken for sequencing was peripheral blood. Receptors were obtained from a human donor with acute or convalescent COVID-19. The donor label of this sample is uncertain.

The J gene is TRBJ1-2, the V gene TRBV19, with D possibly being TRBD1 (5 bases). Trimming pared 1 base from V and 8 bases from J, leaving 14 bases between. Germline CDR1 is LNHDA and CDR2 is SQIVND (reference sequence). The CDR3 extends over 14 amino acids. CDR3: CASSIARGSWGYTF. The DNA of the CDR3 is TGTGCCAGTAGTATAGCAAGGGGTTCTTGGGGCTACACCTTC. Supplemented by reference TRBV19 and TRBJ1-2, the full variable domain reads DGGITQSPKYLFRKEGQNVTLSCEQNLNHDAMYWYRQDPGQGLRLIYYSQIVNDFQKGDIAEGYSVSREKKESFPLTVTSAQKNPTAFYLCASSIARGSWGYTFGSGTRLTVV.

CDR3 sequence: CASSISLDSYGYTF. CDR3 sequence (DNA): TGTGCCAGTAGTATCTCCTTGGACAGCTATGGCTACACCTTC. The chain couples TRBV19 to TRBJ1-2, with a tentative D call TRBD1 (6 bases). The V end was cut by 3 bases, the J end by 4 bases, with 12 bases between. CDR1 and CDR2 from the germline V gene are LNHDA and SQIVND (reference sequence). The CDR3 has 14 residues.

The chain recombines TRBV5-5 with TRBJ1-4; tentative D call: TRBD1 (5 bases). CDR1 and CDR2 from the germline V gene are SGHKS and YYEKEE (reference sequence). Between the trimmed V and J ends, which lost 0 bases and 2 bases, there was a span of 5 bases. The CDR3 has 14 amino acids. Written as DNA, the CDR3 is TGTGCCAGCAGCTTGGAGGGGACTAATGAAAAACTGTTTTTT. This translates into CASSLEGTNEKLFF.

This chain joins TRBV19 and TRBJ1-4, with 7 bases matching TRBD1. Per the germline V gene, CDR1 is LNHDA and CDR2 is SQIVND (reference sequence). The CDR3 is 18 residues long. V was clipped by 5 bases and J by 3 bases; unmatched bases: 15. CDR3 coding DNA: TGTGCCAGTAGTGTTCCCCTCGGGACAGCCTCATCTAATGAAAAACTGTTTTTT. It is translated as CASSVPLGTASSNEKLFF.

This clone was recorded once. CDR3 nucleotides: TGTGCCAGTAGTATCGCGAGGGGGTACACTGAAGCTTTCTTT. This gives the protein CASSIARGYTEAFF. The chain recombines TRBV19 with TRBJ1-1; tentatively, D is TRBD1 (6 bases). Trimming removed 3 bases at V and 3 bases at J, with 11 bases between. Germline V gives CDR1 LNHDA, CDR2 SQIVND (reference sequence). CDR3 length equals 14 residues. The variable domain in full, completed from reference TRBV19 and TRBJ1-1, reads DGGITQSPKYLFRKEGQNVTLSCEQNLNHDAMYWYRQDPGQGLRLIYYSQIVNDFQKGDIAEGYSVSREKKESFPLTVTSAQKNPTAFYLCASSIARGYTEAFFGQGTRLTVV.

This chain uses TRBV19 with TRBJ2-1; a weak D match, TRBD2 (7 bases). The CDR3 length is 15 residues. The ends were cut back, 2 bases at V and 4 bases at J, with 12 bases in the middle. Germline V lookup: CDR1 LNHDA, CDR2 SQIVND (reference sequence). The CDR3 DNA is TGTGCCAGTAGTATACTAGGGGGGGATTACAATGAGCAGTTCTTC. Protein: CASSILGGDYNEQFF. Filled out from reference TRBV19 and TRBJ2-1, the complete variable domain reads DGGITQSPKYLFRKEGQNVTLSCEQNLNHDAMYWYRQDPGQGLRLIYYSQIVNDFQKGDIAEGYSVSREKKESFPLTVTSAQKNPTAFYLCASSILGGDYNEQFFGPGTRLTVL.

A few counts support this clone. The V and J genes are TRBV4-1 and TRBJ2-7; possibly TRBD1 for D (6 bases). The CDR3 is made up of 15 amino acids. V lost 1 base to trimming and J lost 1 base, with 11 bases between them. Per the germline V gene, CDR1 is MGHRA and CDR2 is YSYEKL. The CDR3 region is CASSQVVGQSYEQYF. CDR3 DNA: TGCGCCAGCAGCCAAGTTGTCGGACAGTCCTACGAGCAGTACTTC.

This clone was seen a single time. Here the CDR3 reads CASLQWDREGGDTQYF. The CDR3 DNA sequence: TGCGCCAGCCTACAATGGGACAGGGAGGGGGGAGATACGCAGTATTTT. This chain uses TRBV10-2 with TRBJ2-3, with TRBD1 matching over 9 bases. The CDR3 contains 16 residues. Germline loops: CDR1 WSHSY, CDR2 SAAADI. The junction had 14 bases not matched to a gene; V was cut back by 8 bases and J by 5 bases.

The chain employs TRBV6-5 and TRBJ2-2; the match to TRBD1 covers 8 bases. V gave up 6 bases and J gave up 1 base; unmatched junction bases: 1. The CDR3 extends over 14 amino acids. Looked up from germline, CDR1 is MNHEY and CDR2 is SVGAGI. CDR3 sequence reads: CASRGTGNTGELFF. CDR3 bases: TGTGCCAGCAGGGGGACAGGGAACACCGGGGAGCTGTTTTTT.

As concerns this clone: Other DNA sequences in the same sample also yield this CDR3. The gene calls are TRBV29-1 and TRBJ2-6; no reliable D call. CDR3 length: 13 residues. CDR1 is SQVTM and CDR2 is ANQGSEA in the germline V gene. V gave up 4 bases and J gave up 0 bases, with 4 bases separating them. DNA of the CDR3: TGCAGCGTTGCGTTCTCTGGGGCCAACGTCCTGACTTTC. It translates to CSVAFSGANVLTF.

This chain links TRBV10-3 with TRBJ1-6; D is unclear. The V gene's germline CDR1 is ENHRY and CDR2 SYGVKD. V gave up 5 bases and J gave up 10 bases, with 15 bases separating them. This CDR3 comprises 14 residues. The CDR3 nucleotides read TGTGCCATCAGTTCCGGGGAGGGTGACTCACCCCTCCACTTT. Translated: CAISSGEGDSPLHF.

In its sample, this clone was seen a few times. This chain connects TRBV6-5 to TRBJ1-2, with 8 bases lining up with TRBD1. CDR3 length: 14 residues. Germline V gene data show CDR1 as MNHEY and CDR2 as SVGAGI. The V segment lost 2 bases and the J segment 7 bases; nucleotides outside the gene matches: 6. CDR3 DNA: TGTGCCAGCAGTTACCCAGGGGGCTTTGGTGGCTACACCTTC. Amino acid sequence: CASSYPGGFGGYTF.

This sequence joins TRBV7-2 and TRBJ1-2; no clear D. Germline CDR1 is SGHTA and CDR2 is FQGNSA. V lost 5 bases, J lost 4 bases, and 17 bases lay in between. The CDR3 is made up of 15 amino acids. Here the CDR3 reads CASSPVSAGFYGYTF. CDR3 coding DNA: TGTGCCAGCAGCCCCGTCAGTGCAGGTTTCTATGGCTACACCTTC.

The J gene is TRBJ1-3, the V gene TRBV2; D not resolved. V was trimmed by 2 bases and J by 0 bases, leaving 8 bases between them. The germline gives CDR1 SNHLY, CDR2 FYNNEI. This CDR3 is 15 amino acids long. CDR3 sequence reads: CASSESSASGNTIYF. For the CDR3, the DNA is TGTGCCAGCAGTGAATCGAGTGCCTCTGGAAACACCATATATTTT.

This clone was detected once. This sequence joins TRBV3-1 (or the pseudogene TRBV3-2) and TRBJ2-5; 8 nucleotides agree with TRBD1. CDR3 length equals 16 residues. V lost 4 bases to trimming and J lost 2 bases; unmatched junction nucleotides: 9. Germline lookup yields CDR1 LGHDT and CDR2 YNNKEL (reference sequence). The CDR3 DNA follows: TGTGCCAGCAGCCTTCGCCGGGACAGGCTTCAAGAGACCCAGTACTTC. Translated: CASSLRRDRLQETQYF.

The V gene is TRBV4-3, the J gene TRBJ2-2; D is ambiguous. CDR1 is LGHNA, CDR2 YSLEER, per germline. The CDR3 is 13 residues long. Between the trimmed V and J ends, which lost 0 bases and 8 bases, there was a span of 7 bases. CDR3 region: CASSQESGGELFF. The DNA for the CDR3 is TGCGCCAGCAGCCAAGAGTCGGGTGGGGAGCTGTTTTTT.

The V and J genes are TRBV19 and TRBJ1-5; 7 nucleotides agree with TRBD1. The germline gives CDR1 LNHDA, CDR2 SQIVND (reference sequence). V gave up 7 bases and J gave up 5 bases; unmatched junction bases: 11. The CDR3 extends over 15 amino acids. The CDR3 sequence is CASTTTGRSDQPQHF. CDR3 DNA sequence: TGTGCCAGTACCACGACAGGGCGGTCGGATCAGCCCCAGCATTTT.

The chain is built from TRBV6-5 and TRBJ2-7; D possibly corresponds to TRBD1 (6 bases). V gave up 3 bases and J gave up 4 bases, with 19 bases separating them. CDR1 is MNHEY and CDR2 is SVGAGI in the germline V gene. The CDR3 covers 16 residues. For the CDR3, the DNA is TGTGCCAGCAGTTATAGTTCAGGGGCAACTCTTTACGAGCAGTACTTC. Its protein is CASSYSSGATLYEQYF.

The chain uses TRBV30 and TRBJ2-3; D not certain. Trimming removed 0 bases from V and 6 bases from J, with 10 bases in between. The CDR3 loop spans 13 amino acids. CDR1 GTSNPN and CDR2 SVGIG come from the germline V gene (reference sequence). As DNA, the CDR3 is TGTGCCTGGAGTGTTCTAAGAACTGATACGCAGTATTTT. It specifies CAWSVLRTDTQYF. The full variable domain, completed using reference TRBV30 and TRBJ2-3, is SQTIHQWPATLVQPVGSPLSLECTVEGTSNPNLYWYRQAAGRGLQLLFYSVGIGQISSEVPQNLSASRPQDRQFILSSKKLLLSDSGFYLCAWSVLRTDTQYFGPGTRLTVL.

The genes are TRBV7-2 and TRBJ1-3, with TRBD1 matching over 9 bases. V lost 0 bases to trimming and J lost 5 bases; unmatched junction nucleotides: 20. Germline V gene data show CDR1 as SGHTA and CDR2 as FQGNSA. The CDR3 consists of 21 residues. The CDR3 DNA follows: TGTGCCAGCAGCTTAGCAACGACCGGGACAGGGTTACAAGGGCGGCGAAACACCATATATTTT. Translating gives CASSLATTGTGLQGRRNTIYF.

This rearrangement joins TRBV5-1 to TRBJ2-7; D may be TRBD1 (5 bases). Germline V lookup: CDR1 SGHRS, CDR2 YFSETQ. Trimming removed 1 base from V and 3 bases from J, with 11 bases in between. This CDR3 contains 14 residues. In DNA form, the CDR3 reads TGCGCCAGCAGCTTGCAGGGTGCTTACTACGAGCAGTACTTC. This encodes CASSLQGAYYEQYF.

The CDR3 nucleotides read TGTGCCAGCAGCCCGGGACAGGGGGGAACTAATGAAAAACTGTTTTTT. It encodes CASSPGQGGTNEKLFF. The gene calls are TRBV9 and TRBJ1-4; TRBD1 matches at 11 bases. In germline, CDR1 is SGDLS, CDR2 YYNGEE. V lost 4 bases to trimming and J lost 1 base; unmatched junction nucleotides: 3. The CDR3 extends over 16 amino acids.

The chain couples TRBV20-1 to TRBJ2-1; the D gene is possibly TRBD2 (6 bases). V was pared by 3 bases and J by 5 bases, with 20 bases between. The CDR3 extends over 16 amino acids. Germline-derived CDR1 and CDR2 are DFQATT and SNEGSKA (reference sequence). The CDR3 DNA sequence: TGCAGTGCTAGTTCCCTTGGTAGCGGAGTTAACAATGAGCAGTTCTTC. Protein sequence: CSASSLGSGVNNEQFF.

This clone was recorded at least ten times. The CDR3 region has the DNA TGTGCCAGCAGCGACGAGGGTGGGACTGAAGCTTTCTTT. It codes for CASSDEGGTEAFF. V is TRBV6-4 and J is TRBJ1-1; D call uncertain. In germline, CDR1 is MRHNA, CDR2 SNTAGT. The CDR3 is 13 amino acids. Trimming cost V 6 bases and J 5 bases, with 13 bases left between them.

The chain has TRBV3-1 (or the pseudogene TRBV3-2) and TRBJ1-2, with 9 bases aligning to TRBD1. The CDR3 sequence is 14 residues long. CDR1 and CDR2 (germline): LGHDT, YNNKEL (reference sequence). V dropped 4 bases and J dropped 1; count of bases not matched to a gene: 1. CDR3 nucleotide sequence: TGTGCCAGCAGCCCGGGACAGGGTAACTATGGCTACACCTTC. Its translation: CASSPGQGNYGYTF.

This clone was seen only once. V usage is TRBV2 and J usage is TRBJ1-4; no clear D. CDR3 length: 13 residues. Germline V gene sequence: CDR1 SNHLY, CDR2 FYNNEI. Trimming left V 6 bases short and J 8 bases short, with 13 bases between. CDR3 sequence reads: CASRSGLGEKLFF. CDR3 nucleotides: TGTGCCAGCAGAAGCGGGTTAGGAGAAAAACTGTTTTTT.